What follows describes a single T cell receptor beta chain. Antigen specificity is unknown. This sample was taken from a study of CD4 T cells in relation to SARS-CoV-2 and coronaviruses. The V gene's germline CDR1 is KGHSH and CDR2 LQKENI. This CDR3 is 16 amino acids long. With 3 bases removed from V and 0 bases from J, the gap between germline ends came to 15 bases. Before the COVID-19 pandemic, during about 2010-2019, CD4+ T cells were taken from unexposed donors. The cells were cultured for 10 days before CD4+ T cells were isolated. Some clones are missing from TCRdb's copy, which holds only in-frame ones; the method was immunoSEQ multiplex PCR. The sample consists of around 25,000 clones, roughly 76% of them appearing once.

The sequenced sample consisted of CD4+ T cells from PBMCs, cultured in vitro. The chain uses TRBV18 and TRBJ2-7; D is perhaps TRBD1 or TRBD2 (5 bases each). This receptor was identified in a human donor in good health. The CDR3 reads CASSPRSGTDSYEQYF. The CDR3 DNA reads TGTGCCAGCTCACCCCGATCGGGGACCGACTCCTACGAGCAGTACTTC.